Shown below are 11 T cell receptor beta chains from a single sample sequenced in a study of multiple sclerosis patients with progressive multifocal leukoencephalopathy. Some clones are missing from TCRdb's copy, which holds only in-frame ones; the method was immunoSEQ multiplex PCR. Of under 35,000 clones listed, more than 85% are singletons. Time point denoted: before natalizumab initiation. Sample: PBMCs. The receptors were sampled from a man under 40 with multiple sclerosis.

J is TRBJ1-4 and V is TRBV15; TRBD1 might be the D (6 bases). Germline lookup yields CDR1 LNHNV and CDR2 YYDKDF (reference sequence). The CDR3 has 15 residues. V was shortened by 0 bases and J by 6 bases, with 11 bases between the two germline ends. DNA of the CDR3: TGTGCCACCAGCAGAGATCGGCAGGGGTATGAAAAACTGTTTTTT. Protein sequence: CATSRDRQGYEKLFF.

The rearrangement joins TRBV18 to TRBJ2-3; 9 bases align to TRBD2. The trim removed 3 bases at V and 4 bases at J, leaving 5 bases unmatched. There are 15 residues in the CDR3. The germline CDR1 and CDR2 sequences are KGHSH and LQKENI. CDR3 bases: TGTGCCAGCTCACCCACCCCTAGCGGGGCAGATACGCAGTATTTT. Translating it yields CASSPTPSGADTQYF. The variable domain in full, with the rest retrieved from reference TRBV18 and TRBJ2-3, is NAGVMQNPRHLVRRRGQEARLRCSPMKGHSHVYWYRQLPEEGLKFMVYLQKENIIDESGMPKERFSAEFPKEGPSILRIQQVVRGDSAAYFCASSPTPSGADTQYFGPGTRLTVL.

The table lists this clone with a count of one. J is TRBJ2-7 and V is TRBV7-8; D could derive from TRBD1 or TRBD2 (6 bases each). The CDR3 totals 16 residues. Germline V gene lookup returns CDR1 SGHVS and CDR2 FQNEAQ. V lost 5 bases, J lost 3 bases, and 20 bases lay in between. The CDR3 DNA follows: TGTGCCAGCAGCCGACCGACTAGGGGGACGGGCTACGAGCAGTACTTC. Translating it yields CASSRPTRGTGYEQYF.

The CDR3 DNA reads as TGTGCCACCAGCTCGGGGGGGCGGGGGAGCTCCTACGAGCAGTACGTC. This gives the protein CATSSGGRGSSYEQYV. The chain employs TRBV15 and TRBJ2-7, with 8 bases that match TRBD2. V dropped 5 bases and J dropped 0; count of bases not matched to a gene: 9. CDR1 is LNHNV, CDR2 YYDKDF, per germline (reference sequence). The CDR3 is 16 amino acids.

This chain links TRBV5-1 with TRBJ1-1; D might be TRBD1 (6 bases). Germline lookup yields CDR1 SGHRS and CDR2 YFSETQ. CDR3 length: 14 amino acids. V gave up 4 bases and J gave up 1 base, with 11 bases separating them. As DNA, the CDR3 is TGCGCCAGCAGCCGGGACAACGGGAACACTGAAGCTTTCTTT. Translation: CASSRDNGNTEAFF.

The chain is built from TRBV18 and TRBJ2-3, with D perhaps given as TRBD1 or TRBD2 (6 bases each). With 0 bases removed from V and 0 bases from J, the gap between germline ends came to 10 bases. From germline, CDR1 is KGHSH and CDR2 LQKENI. The CDR3 loop spans 16 amino acids. The DNA of the CDR3 is TGTGCCAGCTCACCACCCGGGGGCGCGAGCACAGATACGCAGTATTTT. This encodes CASSPPGGASTDTQYF.

The chain uses TRBV18 and TRBJ1-2; tentatively, D is TRBD1 (6 bases). The germline V gene encodes CDR1 KGHSH and CDR2 LQKENI. Trimming took 2 bases from V and 4 from J, leaving 14 bases between them. This CDR3 contains 15 residues. DNA of the CDR3: TGTGCCAGCTCACCAAACCAGGGGTCCGGCTATGGCTACACCTTC. Amino acids: CASSPNQGSGYGYTF.

The CDR3 reads CATSRQDGYNEQFF. Here the CDR3 DNA reads TGTGCCACCAGCCGCCAGGACGGCTACAATGAGCAGTTCTTC. The V gene is TRBV15, the J gene TRBJ2-1; D is ambiguous. The length of the CDR3 is 14 residues. Trimming cost V 5 bases and J 3 bases, with 11 bases left between them. Germline V CDR1 and CDR2: LNHNV, YYDKDF (reference sequence).

J is TRBJ2-3 and V is TRBV4-1; D gene uncertain. CDR1 MGHRA and CDR2 YSYEKL come from the germline V gene. V lost 0 bases, J lost 1 base, and 14 bases lay in between. The CDR3 length is 17 residues. For the CDR3, the DNA is TGCGCCAGCAGCCAAGAGGGGTCCCAGATCGGCACAGATACGCAGTATTTT. Translating it yields CASSQEGSQIGTDTQYF.

The V call is TRBV5-1, the J call TRBJ2-1, with 8 bases identical to TRBD2. Germline V lookup: CDR1 SGHRS, CDR2 YFSETQ. V trimming: 3 bases; J trimming: 7 bases; junction bases outside the gene matches: 6. This CDR3 contains 14 residues. CDR3 coding DNA: TGCGCCAGCAGCTGGACTAGCAACGGGAATGAGCAGTTCTTC. Its protein product is CASSWTSNGNEQFF.

Turning to this clone: Other DNA sequences from this sample encode an identical CDR3 as well. V gene TRBV7-2 combines with J gene TRBJ1-5; no clear D gene. The CDR3 runs to 15 residues. Germline-derived CDR1 and CDR2 are SGHTA and FQGNSA. Trimming removed 1 base from V and 4 bases from J, with 11 bases in between. The CDR3 DNA is TGTGCCAGCAGCTTAGGGCAGACCCTTAATCAGCCCCAGCATTTT. Amino acids: CASSLGQTLNQPQHF.